Detailed here is one T cell receptor beta chain. Its specific antigen is unknown. Per-base quality was not reported, and no clone a single base away is much larger than it. In the prospective study, participants were roughly 18 to 89 years old, resided in about two dozen geographic areas of the United States, and were enrolled through a virtual design. To assign participants to cohorts, the prospective study relied on clinical history that participants themselves reported in a screening survey and a study questionnaire. Recovered participants in ImmuneRACE Cohort 3 were defined as having two consecutive negative NP/OP PCR tests, clearance from a healthcare professional, or resolution of symptoms. In the prospective study, whole blood, serum and a nasopharyngeal or oropharyngeal swab were collected from each participant by mobile phlebotomists. Over an approximately 2-month period, participants in the prospective study had the option of providing additional blood draws and questionnaires. Before DNA extraction, blood samples from the prospective study were shipped at room temperature or frozen.

CDR3 length: 14 amino acids, cysteine to phenylalanine. CDR3 DNA is the only sequence kept; it has 42 bases, read in frame from the first base. The CDR1 and CDR2 encoded by the germline V gene are SGHTA and FQGNSA. A distance of 7 bases separates the germline ends of V and J, which lose 1 base and 2 bases respectively. TCRbeta CDR3 regions were amplified from genomic DNA by means of the immunoSEQ Assay, a bias-controlled multiplex PCR. Regarding the original processing steps: The number of nucleated cells in each sample was estimated from the amplification of reference gene primers within the assay. Sequence reads were collapsed and filtered to measure the absolute abundance of every unique TCRbeta CDR3 rearrangement. For each sample, productive Simpson clonality was calculated by taking the square root of Simpson's diversity index across productive rearrangements. The table comes from immuneACCESS by way of TCRdb, which keeps in-frame sequences with V and J called. Part of the clones is missing from these tables; in studies checked, under half for an unresolved V gene and the rest for unknown reasons. For V, J and clone size, that table is used; D and trimming come from the DNA. The sample includes around 430,000 clones, with roughly 89% observed a single time. The ten largest clones add up to roughly a tenth of the sample.

The sample belongs to a study of blood T cell repertoires in COVID-19 (dated by TCRdb to the early 2020s). A note on the overall study: Samples covering the acute and convalescent phases of COVID-19 were provided by collaborators in the United States, Italy and Spain. Samples came from the ongoing ImmuneRACE study (first 160 participants) plus 1,254 subjects from 6 global collaborators. Where available, HLA class I and class II types were obtained from metadata supplied by the sample provider rather than from assay-based typing. Deeply sampled blood TCRbeta repertoires from subjects exposed to, actively infected with, or recovered from COVID-19 were included in the dataset. The material from the prospective study consisted of cDNA or gDNA derived from T cells, B-cell-depleted T cells, or PBMCs. A freely available public database, intended as a resource for researchers studying the immune response to SARS-CoV-2, is where the repertoires were released. A de-identified subject ID, COVID-19 status, age in years and sex were almost always included in the sample metadata.

Overall study results and their limits: Clinical and demographic metadata were provided uncurated, with the amount varying by source and participant.

The source of this sequence is a woman aged 50 to 60 who had recovered from COVID-19. The chain links TRBV7-2 with TRBJ2-3; no confident D gene assignment can be made. The sequenced sample was PBMCs or T cells enriched from blood (not recorded which). The DNA reads as follows: TGTGCCAGCAGCTTAGGCCTAACCACAGATACGCAGTATTTT. It specifies CASSLGLTTDTQYF.